This passage covers 8 T cell receptor beta chains from one sample sequenced in a study of shared clonotypes between healthy human individuals. Method: immunoSEQ multiplex PCR; TCRdb's copy keeps in-frame clones and lacks some. The sample comprises roughly 480,000 clones, about 80% of which are singletons, and around 12% rests with the top ten. Sequencing was carried out using PBMCs. These receptors came from a woman between 35 and 50 years old in good health. Some clones in this sample may be carry-over from other donors' samples.

In its sample, this clone was seen once. V is TRBV6-5 and J is TRBJ1-2; D possibly corresponds to TRBD1 (6 bases). The CDR3 length is 14 residues. Trimming removed 6 bases from V and 8 bases from J, with 19 bases in between. Germline V gene lookup returns CDR1 MNHEY and CDR2 SVGAGI. The CDR3 DNA follows: TGTGCCAGCAGCCTCGGACAGTCGCGGCGGGGCTACACCTTC. This encodes CASSLGQSRRGYTF.

This clone was found a few times. V and J are TRBV2 and TRBJ2-7; D may be TRBD2 (5 bases). This CDR3 has 14 residues. Trimming took off 4 bases at V and 2 bases at J, with 12 bases between the two ends. CDR1 is SNHLY, CDR2 FYNNEI, per germline. This CDR3 is CASSAGLHAYEQYF. DNA of the CDR3: TGTGCCAGCAGTGCGGGGTTGCACGCCTACGAGCAGTACTTC.

The chain combines TRBV5-4 with TRBJ2-7, with 9 bases matching TRBD2. The CDR3 consists of 15 residues. J lost 1 base, V lost 3 bases, and 5 bases had no gene match. Germline V lookup: CDR1 SGHNT, CDR2 YYREEE (reference sequence). CDR3 DNA sequence: TGTGCCAGCAGCTCGGGACTAGCTTATTCCTACGAGCAGTACTTC. It translates to CASSSGLAYSYEQYF.

This clone has just a few counts. The chain links TRBV4-1 to TRBJ1-5, with TRBD1 matching over 7 bases. The CDR3 covers 15 residues. Germline CDR1 is MGHRA and CDR2 is YSYEKL. J lost 4 bases, V lost 0 bases, and 3 bases had no gene match. The DNA of the CDR3 is TGCGCCAGCAGCCAAGATAGGGACAGAAATCAGCCCCAGCATTTT. It is translated as CASSQDRDRNQPQHF.

The V call is TRBV4-1, the J call TRBJ1-2, with a tentative D call TRBD1 (6 bases). CDR1 is MGHRA, CDR2 YSYEKL, per germline. Trimming stripped 0 bases from V and 8 bases from J, with 19 bases between. The CDR3 has 16 residues. Written as DNA, the CDR3 is TGCGCCAGCAGCCAAGAGGGGGGCGACAGCGCGCGGGGCTACACCTTC. It is translated as CASSQEGGDSARGYTF.

The genes are TRBV2 and TRBJ2-3; D ambiguous. The ends were cut back, 3 bases at V and 5 bases at J, with 9 bases in the middle. Germline V gene sequence: CDR1 SNHLY, CDR2 FYNNEI. The length of the CDR3 is 13 residues. This CDR3 is CASSEGNRDTQYF. The DNA for the CDR3 is TGTGCCAGCAGTGAGGGAAACAGAGATACGCAGTATTTT. The variable domain in full, completed from reference TRBV2 and TRBJ2-3, reads EPEVTQTPSHQVTQMGQEVILRCVPISNHLYFYWYRQILGQKVEFLVSFYNNEISEKSEIFDDQFSVERPDGSNFTLKIRSTKLEDSAMYFCASSEGNRDTQYFGPGTRLTVL.

This clone is classed as medium-sized. The J gene is TRBJ2-5, the V gene TRBV7-7, with D tentatively TRBD1 (6 bases). This CDR3 is 16 amino acids long. Trimming removed 5 bases from V and 3 bases from J, with 19 bases in between. Germline V lookup: CDR1 SSHAT, CDR2 FNYEAQ (reference sequence). DNA for the CDR3: TGTGCCAGCAGCCATAATTTAGGGGGACAAGAAGAGACCCAGTACTTC. This translates into CASSHNLGGQEETQYF.

To note about this clone: Mismatch with germline at one junction end may stem from a read error. The chain employs TRBV25-1 and TRBJ2-7; TRBD2 matches 7 bases. Per germline, CDR1 MGHDK and CDR2 SYGVNS. CDR3 length equals 16 residues. The CDR3 DNA reads as TGTGCCAGCAGAGAATCACGTCCTAGCGGCTCCTACGAGCAGTACTTC. Translation: CASRESRPSGSYEQYF.